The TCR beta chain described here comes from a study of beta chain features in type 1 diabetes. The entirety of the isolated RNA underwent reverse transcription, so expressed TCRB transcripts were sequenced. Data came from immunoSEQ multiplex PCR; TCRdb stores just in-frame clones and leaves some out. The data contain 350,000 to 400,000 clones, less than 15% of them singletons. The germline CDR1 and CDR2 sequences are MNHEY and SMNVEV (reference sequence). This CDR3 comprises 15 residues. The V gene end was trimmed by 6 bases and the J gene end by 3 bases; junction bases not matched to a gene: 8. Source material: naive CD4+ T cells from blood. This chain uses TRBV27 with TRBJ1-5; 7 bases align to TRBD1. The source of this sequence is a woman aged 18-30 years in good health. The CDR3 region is CASSLGQAVNQPQHF. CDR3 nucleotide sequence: TGTGCCAGCAGCTTAGGACAGGCGGTCAATCAGCCCCAGCATTTT.